Below, 29 T cell receptor beta chains from the same sample are listed, as sequenced in a study of cytomegalovirus exposure and HLA in healthy donors. Primers for the PCR totalled 60 Vbeta and 13 Jbeta. Generated by immunoSEQ multiplex PCR, the TCRdb table keeps only in-frame clones and is missing some. The table records about 140,000 clones, 80% of them present only once. The sample consisted of PBMCs. The source of these receptors is a man aged 30 to 39 in good health and CMV-seronegative.

The genes are TRBV2 and TRBJ1-4, with 7 bases identical to TRBD1. Trimming cost V 8 bases and J 3 bases; bases outside gene matches: 6. CDR1 SNHLY and CDR2 FYNNEI come from the germline V gene. There are 14 residues in the CDR3. CDR3 sequence reads: CASSTGAPNEKLFF. As DNA, the CDR3 is TGTGCCAGCTCAACAGGGGCACCTAATGAAAAACTGTTTTTT.

V is TRBV5-6 and J is TRBJ1-5, with D hard to call. Germline CDR1 is SGHDT and CDR2 is YYEEEE. CDR3 size: 14 residues. Between the trimmed V and J ends, which lost 4 bases and 2 bases, there was a span of 10 bases. Written as DNA, the CDR3 is TGTGCCAGCAGCCTGTCTATGGGCAATCAGCCCCAGCATTTT. This encodes CASSLSMGNQPQHF.

The rearrangement uses TRBV10-2 and TRBJ2-7, with 8 bases that match TRBD2. V shed 3 bases and J 3 bases; nucleotides not matched to a gene: 7. Per germline, CDR1 WSHSY and CDR2 SAAADI. The CDR3 is 15 amino acids. The CDR3: CASSDGGANVYEQYF. CDR3 DNA sequence: TGCGCCAGCAGTGACGGGGGGGCGAACGTCTACGAGCAGTACTTC.

This clone was counted only a few times. This sequence joins TRBV6-5 and TRBJ2-1; D is unresolved. The germline V gene encodes CDR1 MNHEY and CDR2 SVGAGI. The CDR3 loop spans 14 amino acids. Deletions cut 2 bases from V and 9 bases from J, with 14 bases between. The CDR3 protein is CASSYGANAGEQFF. In nucleotides, the CDR3 is TGTGCCAGCAGTTACGGAGCTAATGCCGGTGAGCAGTTCTTC.

The V gene is TRBV6-1, the J gene TRBJ2-2; 9 bases are shared with TRBD1. Looked up from germline, CDR1 is MNHNS and CDR2 is SASEGT. The V segment lost 4 bases and the J segment 7 bases; nucleotides outside the gene matches: 10. There are 16 residues in the CDR3. The CDR3, as DNA: TGTGCCAGCAGTGCCGACCGGGACAGGGTTCTCGGGGAGCTGTTTTTT. This codes for CASSADRDRVLGELFF.

The V and J genes are TRBV6-1 and TRBJ2-7; D ambiguous. This CDR3 has 17 amino acids. The V and J ends lost 1 base and 4 bases respectively, with 20 bases between them. Germline CDR1 MNHNS, CDR2 SASEGT. The CDR3, as DNA: TGTGCCAGCAGTGAAGTCCTCTCGGCGGCCTATTCTTACGAGCAGTACTTC. Translating gives CASSEVLSAAYSYEQYF.

The rearrangement links TRBV4-1 to TRBJ1-4, with a tentative D call TRBD1 (5 bases). V dropped 1 base and J dropped 3 bases, with 12 bases sitting between them. This CDR3 spans 16 amino acids. Germline-derived CDR1 and CDR2 are MGHRA and YSYEKL. CDR3 coding DNA: TGCGCCAGCAGCCAAGGGACCTCCAGGGCTAATGAAAAACTGTTTTTT. Amino acid sequence: CASSQGTSRANEKLFF.

V usage is TRBV4-1 and J usage is TRBJ1-1, with D maybe TRBD1 (5 bases). The CDR3 is 14 amino acids. The V end lost 2 bases, the J end lost 5 bases, and 12 bases lay between the germline ends. Germline V gene sequence: CDR1 MGHRA, CDR2 YSYEKL. The CDR3 bases are TGCGCCAGCAGCCAACCGGGGGAGAAGACTGAAGCTTTCTTT. It yields the protein CASSQPGEKTEAFF.

This clone was seen only a few times. The chain uses TRBV4-1 and TRBJ1-1; perhaps TRBD1 as D (5 bases). Germline V gives CDR1 MGHRA, CDR2 YSYEKL. The CDR3 has 18 amino acids. Trimming removed 3 bases from V and 0 bases from J, with 20 bases in between. The CDR3 nucleotides read TGCGCCAGCAGCCAGATTCGCCCGGGGGGGAGGATGAACACTGAAGCTTTCTTT. Its protein is CASSQIRPGGRMNTEAFF.

The rearrangement uses TRBV12-5 and TRBJ1-5, with 8 bases fitting TRBD1. Looked up from germline, CDR1 is LGHNT and CDR2 is FRNRAP. Trimming cost V 2 bases and J 6 bases; bases outside gene matches: 9. The CDR3 is 16 residues long. In nucleotides, the CDR3 is TGTGCTAGTGGTTTGTTGGGGCAGGGGGCTCGTCAGCCCCAGCATTTT. Amino acids: CASGLLGQGARQPQHF.

This clone was seen a single time. The chain is built from TRBV29-1 and TRBJ2-7, with 9 nucleotides matching TRBD1. Per the germline V gene, CDR1 is SQVTM and CDR2 is ANQGSEA. The junction had 9 bases not matched to a gene; V was cut back by 4 bases and J by 5 bases. The CDR3 spans 14 residues. The CDR3 region is CSVARTGATDEQYF. CDR3 nucleotides: TGCAGCGTTGCCCGGACAGGGGCTACAGACGAGCAGTACTTC.

J is TRBJ2-2 and V is TRBV4-2; TRBD2 matches 7 bases. This CDR3 contains 17 residues. Germline loops: CDR1 LGHNA, CDR2 YNFKEQ. The J segment lost 0 bases and the V segment lost 0 bases, leaving 4 bases of the junction unmatched. CDR3 region: CASSQDPSGPNTGELFF. For the CDR3, the DNA is TGTGCCAGCAGCCAAGATCCTAGCGGTCCGAACACCGGGGAGCTGTTTTTT.

V usage is TRBV9 and J usage is TRBJ1-3; TRBD1 matches 7 bases. This CDR3 has 16 residues. The V segment lost 3 bases and the J segment 2 bases; nucleotides outside the gene matches: 8. CDR1 is SGDLS and CDR2 is YYNGEE in the germline V gene. The CDR3 reads CASSEGTAYPGNTIYF. In DNA form, the CDR3 reads TGTGCCAGCAGCGAAGGGACAGCGTATCCTGGAAACACCATATATTTT.

The genes are TRBV4-1 and TRBJ2-7, with a weak D call TRBD2 (6 bases). The length of the CDR3 is 13 residues. Trimming took off 4 bases at V and 1 base at J, with 8 bases between the two ends. Per the germline V gene, CDR1 is MGHRA and CDR2 is YSYEKL. The CDR3 is CASSRDLSYEQYF. The CDR3 DNA is TGCGCCAGCAGCCGGGACTTATCCTACGAGCAGTACTTC.

This chain joins TRBV7-9 and TRBJ2-7, with 8 bases matching TRBD2. Germline trimming cut 1 base from V and 0 bases from J; bases unmatched to any gene: 11. This CDR3 comprises 18 residues. The germline V gene has CDR1 SEHNR and CDR2 FQNEAQ (reference sequence). Here the CDR3 reads CASSLVPGAGVYSYEQYF. CDR3 sequence (DNA): TGTGCCAGCAGCTTAGTTCCTGGAGCGGGGGTATACTCCTACGAGCAGTACTTC. The complete variable domain, with remaining parts taken from reference TRBV7-9 and TRBJ2-7, reads DTGVSQNPRHKITKRGQNVTFRCDPISEHNRLYWYRQTLGQGPEFLTYFQNEAQLEKSRLLSDRFSAERPKGSFSTLEIQRTEQGDSAMYLCASSLVPGAGVYSYEQYFGPGTRLTVT.

The V and J genes are TRBV7-8 and TRBJ2-7; D is perhaps TRBD1 (5 bases). CDR1 is SGHVS, CDR2 FQNEAQ, per germline. This CDR3 is built from 17 residues. Trimming left V 5 bases short and J 1 base short, with 21 bases between. The CDR3 sequence: CASSLYRVPKGSYEQYF. The CDR3 nucleotides read TGTGCCAGCAGCCTTTACCGGGTGCCTAAGGGGTCCTACGAGCAGTACTTC.

This clone was found once. V gene TRBV29-1 combines with J gene TRBJ1-4; D ambiguous. This CDR3 region has 14 residues. Germline CDR1 SQVTM, CDR2 ANQGSEA. Trimming took 2 bases from V and 0 from J, leaving 7 bases between them. CDR3 sequence: CSVERQATNEKLFF. For the CDR3, the DNA is TGCAGCGTTGAAAGGCAGGCAACTAATGAAAAACTGTTTTTT. Together with reference TRBV29-1 and TRBJ1-4, the CDR3 gives the full variable domain: SAVISQKPSRDICQRGTSLTIQCQVDSQVTMMFWYRQQPGQSLTLIATANQGSEATYESGFVIDKFPISRPNLTFSTLTVSNMSPEDSSIYLCSVERQATNEKLFFGSGTQLSVL.

This clone was recorded only once. The chain is built from TRBV12-5 and TRBJ1-1, with TRBD1 identical over 7 bases. The CDR3 has 15 residues. V shed 5 bases and J 7 bases; nucleotides not matched to a gene: 13. Germline CDR1 LGHNT, CDR2 FRNRAP. CDR3 coding DNA: TGTGCTAGTGGTCCAAAGAGGGGGCCCGATAATGAAGCTTTCTTT. As protein: CASGPKRGPDNEAFF.

The genes are TRBV4-1 and TRBJ2-5; weak D call: TRBD2 (6 bases). CDR1 and CDR2 from the germline V gene are MGHRA and YSYEKL. The length of the CDR3 is 15 residues. Between the trimmed V and J ends, which lost 1 base and 5 bases, there was a span of 14 bases. CDR3 sequence (DNA): TGCGCCAGCAGCCAAGGGGACTCCGGTCGGGAGACCCAGTACTTC. Amino acid sequence: CASSQGDSGRETQYF.

The CDR3 spells CASRPLGRGILEKLFF. The CDR3, as DNA: TGTGCCAGCAGGCCACTCGGGCGGGGGATCCTCGAAAAACTGTTTTTT. V is TRBV27 and J is TRBJ1-4; possibly TRBD1 for D (5 bases). CDR1 and CDR2 from the germline V gene are MNHEY and SMNVEV (reference sequence). V lost 6 bases to trimming and J lost 8 bases, with 22 bases between them. The CDR3 totals 16 residues.

This chain links TRBV2 with TRBJ1-3, with D tentatively TRBD1 (5 bases). The length of the CDR3 is 15 residues. The V and J ends lost 7 bases and 0 bases respectively, with 13 bases between them. Germline V gene sequence: CDR1 SNHLY, CDR2 FYNNEI. The CDR3 protein is CASTSDTYSGNTIYF. The CDR3 coding sequence is TGTGCCAGCACCTCGGACACTTACTCTGGAAACACCATATATTTT. Full variable domain (rest looked up from reference TRBV2 and TRBJ1-3): EPEVTQTPSHQVTQMGQEVILRCVPISNHLYFYWYRQILGQKVEFLVSFYNNEISEKSEIFDDQFSVERPDGSNFTLKIRSTKLEDSAMYFCASTSDTYSGNTIYFGEGSWLTVV.

V is TRBV27 and J is TRBJ2-7; TRBD2 is a possible D gene (7 bases). The V gene lost 4 bases and the J gene lost 0 bases, with 19 bases spanning the gap. Germline V gives CDR1 MNHEY, CDR2 SMNVEV (reference sequence). The CDR3 totals 17 residues. CDR3 in DNA: TGTGCCAGCAGTTCGGGGTTTGGGCGGGGGCCCTCCTACGAGCAGTACTTC. Its protein is CASSSGFGRGPSYEQYF.

This clone has more than one count but fewer than ten. This chain links TRBV2 with TRBJ2-1, with D perhaps TRBD2 (6 bases). Trimming removed 6 bases from V and 2 bases from J, with 11 bases in between. CDR3 length: 14 residues. From germline, CDR1 is SNHLY and CDR2 FYNNEI. The CDR3 coding sequence is TGTGCCAGCAGCCGAGCGGGCCCCTACAATGAGCAGTTCTTC. This codes for CASSRAGPYNEQFF.

This sequence joins TRBV4-2 and TRBJ2-3; D is undetermined. The CDR3 contains 14 residues. Germline values: CDR1 LGHNA, CDR2 YNFKEQ. The V gene lost 1 base and the J gene lost 3 bases, with 8 bases spanning the gap. As DNA, the CDR3 is TGTGCCAGCAGCCAAGCGTTACTGACAGATACGCAGTATTTT. Translating it yields CASSQALLTDTQYF.

This clone was detected once. V and J are TRBV28 and TRBJ2-1; D is possibly TRBD1 (5 bases). CDR3 length: 14 amino acids. Germline CDR1 is MDHEN and CDR2 is SYDVKM. V was pared by 10 bases and J by 7 bases, with 20 bases between. CDR3 residues: CATLGWTPGNEQFF. The CDR3, as DNA: TGTGCCACACTGGGGTGGACACCCGGGAATGAGCAGTTCTTC.

This chain links TRBV7-9 with TRBJ2-3; 9 bases map to TRBD1. V lost 5 bases and J lost 1; bases outside the gene matches: 16. The CDR3 spans 19 residues. Germline loops: CDR1 SEHNR, CDR2 FQNEAQ (reference sequence). The CDR3 sequence: CASSPGTGSLSGGTDTQYF. Here the CDR3 DNA reads TGTGCCAGCAGCCCCGGGACAGGGTCGCTTAGCGGAGGCACAGATACGCAGTATTTT.

This sequence joins TRBV29-1 and TRBJ2-3, with D possibly being TRBD2 (6 bases). The germline CDR1 and CDR2 sequences are SQVTM and ANQGSEA. This CDR3 has 14 amino acids. V lost 7 bases and J lost 5, with 19 bases in between. The CDR3 DNA reads TGCAGCGGGGGTGGGGGACTTCTACTAGATACGCAGTATTTT. Its translation is CSGGGGLLLDTQYF.

A few counts support this clone. This chain joins TRBV6-4 and TRBJ1-4; D is unclear. Germline V lookup: CDR1 MRHNA, CDR2 SNTAGT. The CDR3 is 13 amino acids. Trimming left V 4 bases short and J 4 bases short, with 7 bases between. The CDR3 here is CASSVLLNEKLFF. CDR3 bases: TGTGCCAGCAGTGTACTGCTTAATGAAAAACTGTTTTTT.

The chain joins TRBV19 to TRBJ2-1, with D maybe TRBD2 (6 bases). The CDR3 is made up of 16 amino acids. Trimming removed 0 bases from V and 2 bases from J, with 11 bases in between. From germline, CDR1 is LNHDA and CDR2 SQIVND (reference sequence). CDR3 bases: TGTGCCAGTAGTATAGATTCGGGGGAACCCTACAATGAGCAGTTCTTC. It encodes CASSIDSGEPYNEQFF.